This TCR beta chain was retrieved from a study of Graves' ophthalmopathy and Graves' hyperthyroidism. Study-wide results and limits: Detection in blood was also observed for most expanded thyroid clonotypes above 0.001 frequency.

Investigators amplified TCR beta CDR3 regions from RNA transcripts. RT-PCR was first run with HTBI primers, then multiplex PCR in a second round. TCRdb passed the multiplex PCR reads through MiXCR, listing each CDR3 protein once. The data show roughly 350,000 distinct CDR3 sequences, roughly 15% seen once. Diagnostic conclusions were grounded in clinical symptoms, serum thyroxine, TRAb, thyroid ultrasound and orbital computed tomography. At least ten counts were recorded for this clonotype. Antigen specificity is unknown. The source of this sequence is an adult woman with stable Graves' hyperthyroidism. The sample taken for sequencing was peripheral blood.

The CDR3 DNA reads TGTGCCACTAGCGGTCGGTCCACCGGGGAGCTGTTTTTT. Its translation is CATSGRSTGELFF. The V gene is TRBV12-3 or TRBV12-4, the J gene TRBJ2-2; 7 bases are a match to TRBD2. There are 13 residues in the CDR3. J was trimmed by 4 bases and V by 10 bases; bases with no gene match: 6.